These T cell receptor beta chains were read from a single sample in a study of T cell responses to AZD1222 COVID-19 vaccine. Data came from immunoSEQ multiplex PCR; TCRdb stores just in-frame clones and leaves some out. The table includes 160,000 or so clones, around 92% detected once. The sequencing used peripheral blood, collected on day 0 of MenACWY control vaccination. These receptor sequences come from an adult in good health. The CDR3 runs from the conserved cysteine through the conserved F or W. Each record gives: J gene, V gene, D gene, CDR3 length, clone size, CDR3 DNA, CDR3 protein. A D gene is named only where the DNA matches it firmly. Where a row states a size, it is once, few, many or the class of an expanded clone; other rows omit it.

TRBJ2-1 TRBV10-1 TRBD2 17 . TGCGCCAGCAGTGACGTCCGACTAGCGGGGACTTTGGATGAGCAGTTCTTC CASSDVRLAGTLDEQFF
TRBJ2-7 TRBV5-8 . 12 . TGTGCCAGCAGCCCCCAGCCCTACGAGCAGTACTTC CASSPQPYEQYF
TRBJ1-2 TRBV7-9 TRBD1 14 . TGTGCCAGCAGCGCAGAAGGGGGCTACTATGGCTACACCTTC CASSAEGGYYGYTF
TRBJ1-2 TRBV6-5 . 14 . TGTGCCAGCAGTTACTCGATCAGTAACTATGGCTACACCTTC CASSYSISNYGYTF
TRBJ1-2 TRBV6-5 . 15 . TGTGCCAGCAGTTACTCTAGGCTACATAACTATGGCTACACCTTC CASSYSRLHNYGYTF
TRBJ2-5 TRBV30 . 15 . TGTGCCTGGAGTCACATCATAGGACAGCAAGAGACCCAGTACTTC CAWSHIIGQQETQYF
TRBJ2-2 TRBV11-1 . 16 . TGTGCCAGCAGCTTAGAGGGGGGCGCGAACACCGGGGAGCTGTTTTTT CASSLEGGANTGELFF
TRBJ2-3 TRBV7-9 . 14 once TGTGCCAGCAGCTTAGATCCACTCACAGATACGCAGTATTTT CASSLDPLTDTQYF
TRBJ1-1 TRBV2 TRBD1 14 . TGTGCCAGCAGATACACAGGGGGCGTCACTGAAGCTTTCTTT CASRYTGGVTEAFF
TRBJ2-1 TRBV5-1 TRBD1 17 few TGCGCCAGCAGCTTGCTCGTAACAGGGGGCCTGGGCAATGAGCAGTTCTTC CASSLLVTGGLGNEQFF
TRBJ2-3 TRBV7-9 TRBD1 15 . TGTGCCAGCAGCCTGACAGGGGTAGGCACAGATACGCAGTATTTT CASSLTGVGTDTQYF
TRBJ1-1 TRBV7-2 TRBD1 14 . TGTGCCAGCAGCTCGGGACAGGGGTCCCTTGAAGCTTTCTTT CASSSGQGSLEAFF
TRBJ1-1 TRBV20-1 . 18 . TGCAGTGCTAGTTCTCGCGGTGGGGGGGCTCGAAAGGGAACTGAAGCTTTCTTT CSASSRGGGARKGTEAFF
TRBJ1-5 TRBV7-2 . 15 . TGTGCCAGCAGCTCCCTGGGGATCCCGGCTATGCCCCAGCATTTT CASSSLGIPAMPQHF
TRBJ2-1 TRBV19 . 13 . TGTGCCAGTAGTATAGTCGTGGGGAATGAGCAGTTCTTC CASSIVVGNEQFF
TRBJ2-3 TRBV27 . 14 . TGTGCCAGCAGTTTAGGGGGGCTGGCAGATACGCAGTATTTT CASSLGGLADTQYF
TRBJ1-2 TRBV7-9 . 15 . TGTGCCAGCAGCTACACTGAAGGAGGGGGAAGCGGCTACACCTTC CASSYTEGGGSGYTF
TRBJ1-5 TRBV3-1/TRBV3-2 . 13 . TGTGCCAGCAGCCAAGAGGCGTATCGGCCCCAGCATTTT CASSQEAYRPQHF
TRBJ2-7 TRBV5-6 . 14 . TGTGCCAGCAGCTTGCGGGACCCCTCTTTCGAGCAGTACTTC CASSLRDPSFEQYF
TRBJ1-4 TRBV3-1/TRBV3-2 . 16 . TGTGCCAGCAGCCAAGAGACCGGGGGCATTAATGAAAAACTGTTTTTT CASSQETGGINEKLFF
TRBJ2-3 TRBV7-3 . 15 . TGTGCCAGCAGCAGAGATAGGGTTGGGATAGATACGCAGTATTTT CASSRDRVGIDTQYF
TRBJ2-7 TRBV4-1 TRBD2 15 . TGCGCCAGCAGCCAAGGGACTAGCGGGAACTACGAGCAGTACTTC CASSQGTSGNYEQYF
TRBJ2-1 TRBV5-1 TRBD2 18 . TGCGCCAGCAGCTTGTCGCTAGCGGGAGGGCCTAGTTCGAATGAGCAGTTCTTC CASSLSLAGGPSSNEQFF
TRBJ2-4 TRBV12-3/TRBV12-4 . 11 . TGTGCCAGCAGTTACGGCGACATTCAGTACTTC CASSYGDIQYF
TRBJ2-7 TRBV11-1 . 13 . TGTGCCAGCAGCCCGCAGGTGAACTACGAGCAGTACTTC CASSPQVNYEQYF
TRBJ2-1 TRBV28 . 13 few TGTGCCAGCAAACGTTCCTCCTACAATGAGCAGTTCTTC CASKRSSYNEQFF
TRBJ1-1 TRBV28 . 13 . TGTGCCAGCAGCGATAAGTACGTATCTGAAGCTTTCTTT CASSDKYVSEAFF
TRBJ2-2 TRBV9 . 13 . TGTGCCAGCAGCGTGGTTTACGGTGGGGAGCTGTTTTTT CASSVVYGGELFF
TRBJ1-3 TRBV7-9 . 13 . TGTGCCAGCAGCTTGCAGGGCACAAACACCATATATTTT CASSLQGTNTIYF
TRBJ1-1 TRBV4-3 . 14 . TGCGCCAGCAGCCCAGGGGCCCATAACACTGAAGCTTTCTTT CASSPGAHNTEAFF
TRBJ1-4 TRBV15 . 14 . TGTGCCACCTCCTCCAGGGCAACTAATGAAAAACTGTTTTTT CATSSRATNEKLFF
TRBJ1-5 TRBV6-5 . 14 . TGTGCCAGCAGCACGAGTAATAGCAATCAGCCCCAGCATTTT CASSTSNSNQPQHF
TRBJ2-3 TRBV11-3 . 14 . TGTGCCAGCAGCCCCACTGGGCTCACAGATACGCAGTATTTT CASSPTGLTDTQYF
TRBJ1-1 TRBV7-6 . 12 once TGTGCCAGCAGCCCGAGCAACACTGAAGCTTTCTTT CASSPSNTEAFF
TRBJ2-3 TRBV5-1 TRBD1 15 . TGCGCCAGCAGCTTAGGGACAGGGGCCACAGATACGCAGTATTTT CASSLGTGATDTQYF
TRBJ2-2 TRBV7-7 . 15 once TGTGCCAGCAGCTTAGCCACTACCTCGACCGGGGAGCTGTTTTTT CASSLATTSTGELFF
TRBJ2-7 TRBV11-2 TRBD2 15 . TGTGCCAGCAGCCCACAACTAGCGGGAGGGAACGAGCAGTACTTC CASSPQLAGGNEQYF
TRBJ1-2 TRBV5-1 TRBD1 13 . TGCGCCAGCGGACAGGGGATTAACTATGGCTACACCTTC CASGQGINYGYTF
TRBJ1-3 TRBV19 . 16 once TGTGCCAGTACCCCGGCGTGGGACAACTCTGGAAACACCATATATTTT CASTPAWDNSGNTIYF
TRBJ2-7 TRBV18 . 15 . TGTGCCAGCTCACCTCTTAAGAGCCAGGGGGGCGAGCAGTACTTC CASSPLKSQGGEQYF
TRBJ1-4 TRBV7-9 . 13 . TGTGCCAGCAGCTTAGGAGCAAAAGAAAAACTGTTTTTT CASSLGAKEKLFF
TRBJ2-7 TRBV7-3 . 17 . TGTGCCAGCAGCTTAACCCCGAGCCGCAGGTACTCCTACGAGCAGTACTTC CASSLTPSRRYSYEQYF